These 30 T cell receptor beta chains originate from one sample sequenced in a study of OX40 agonist ivuxolimab in advanced cancers. TCRdb's table, derived via immunoSEQ multiplex PCR, lists solely in-frame clones and lacks some. The sample gives tens of thousands of clones, just under 90% of which show up once; roughly 0.51% is in the top ten. The source was CD4+ or CD8+ T cells sorted from blood, collected in a trial of the OX40 agonist ivuxolimab. Receptor source: an adult with an advanced solid tumor such as melanoma, head and neck, liver or kidney cancer.

The chain couples TRBV30 to TRBJ2-2, with D hard to call. The length of the CDR3 is 12 residues. Germline V gene data show CDR1 as GTSNPN and CDR2 as SVGIG (reference sequence). Trimming shortened V by 5 bases and J by 3 bases, and 7 bases separated the two germline ends. The CDR3 sequence: CAWAQDTGELFF. The DNA of the CDR3 is TGTGCCTGGGCACAAGACACCGGGGAGCTGTTTTTT.

The chain uses TRBV7-9 and TRBJ2-1; D gene unclear. Germline lookup yields CDR1 SEHNR and CDR2 FQNEAQ (reference sequence). The CDR3 loop spans 15 amino acids. The V end was cut by 5 bases, the J end by 0 bases, with 11 bases between. CDR3 bases: TGTGCCAGCAGCCCCGAGGACCTCTCCTACAATGAGCAGTTCTTC. It yields the protein CASSPEDLSYNEQFF.

The chain links TRBV28 to TRBJ2-1; 7 nucleotides match TRBD2. This CDR3 has 14 amino acids. V was clipped by 7 bases and J by 2 bases; unmatched bases: 5. Looked up from germline, CDR1 is MDHEN and CDR2 is SYDVKM. CDR3 amino acids: CASKVGGAYNEQFF. The CDR3 DNA reads TGTGCCAGCAAGGTGGGAGGGGCCTACAATGAGCAGTTCTTC.

The rearrangement links TRBV9 to TRBJ2-1; 13 bases line up with TRBD2. V gave up 2 bases and J gave up 9 bases; unmatched junction bases: 8. CDR1 and CDR2 from the germline V gene are SGDLS and YYNGEE. The CDR3 totals 16 residues. CDR3 sequence: CASSVGPGLAGVEQFF. CDR3 bases: TGTGCCAGCAGCGTGGGTCCAGGACTAGCGGGAGTTGAGCAGTTCTTC.

The DNA for the CDR3 is TGTGCCTGGAGTGTGCAGGGCTACGAGCAGTACTTC. It encodes CAWSVQGYEQYF. This chain connects TRBV30 to TRBJ2-7; a possible D gene is TRBD1 (5 bases). The germline V and J ends were trimmed by 0 bases and 3 bases, with 6 bases remaining between them. This CDR3 spans 12 amino acids. Looked up from germline, CDR1 is GTSNPN and CDR2 is SVGIG (reference sequence).

This clone has only one observation. This sequence joins TRBV7-3 and TRBJ2-5, with D possibly being TRBD2 (6 bases). Germline V CDR1 and CDR2: SGHTA, FQGTGA. The length of the CDR3 is 13 residues. Trimming removed 5 bases from V and 5 bases from J, with 12 bases in between. The CDR3 is CASSVAGRETQYF. The CDR3 DNA follows: TGTGCCAGCAGCGTGGCGGGGAGGGAGACCCAGTACTTC.

The rearrangement uses TRBV5-6 and TRBJ2-1; TRBD2 matches 7 bases. V lost 4 bases, J lost 4 bases, and 5 bases stayed unmatched. Germline V lookup: CDR1 SGHDT, CDR2 YYEEEE. The CDR3 sequence is 14 residues long. Written as DNA, the CDR3 is TGTGCCAGCAGCCGAACTAGCGCATACAATGAGCAGTTCTTC. As protein: CASSRTSAYNEQFF. Full variable domain (outside the CDR3, taken from reference TRBV5-6 and TRBJ2-1): DAGVTQSPTHLIKTRGQQVTLRCSPKSGHDTVSWYQQALGQGPQFIFQYYEEEERQRGNFPDRFSGHQFPNYSSELNVNALLLGDSALYLCASSRTSAYNEQFFGPGTRLTVL.

This chain connects TRBV30 to TRBJ2-7, with TRBD1 matching 8 bases. Germline V gives CDR1 GTSNPN, CDR2 SVGIG (reference sequence). The CDR3 is 15 amino acids. Unmatched junction bases numbered 12, after V lost 8 bases and J lost 0 bases. In DNA form, the CDR3 reads TGTGCCCTGGAGAGGGGGGACAGGCTCTCCTACGAGCAGTACTTC. The encoded protein is CALERGDRLSYEQYF.

This clone showed up just a few times. V usage is TRBV6-6 and J usage is TRBJ2-5; no definite D call. CDR1 MNHNY and CDR2 SVGAGI come from the germline V gene (reference sequence). V lost 5 bases and J lost 1, with 11 bases in between. This CDR3 spans 14 amino acids. The chain's CDR3 is CASSSFRVQETQYF. The CDR3 coding sequence is TGTGCCAGCAGTAGCTTTCGGGTCCAAGAGACCCAGTACTTC.

The chain carries TRBV6-1 and TRBJ2-2, with TRBD1 matching over 7 bases. V dropped 7 bases and J dropped 3; count of bases not matched to a gene: 5. The CDR3 length is 14 residues. Germline V gives CDR1 MNHNS, CDR2 SASEGT. The CDR3: CASKTGSDTGELFF. The CDR3 region has the DNA TGTGCCAGCAAGACAGGGTCGGACACCGGGGAGCTGTTTTTT.

This clone was seen a handful of times. The rearrangement links TRBV30 to TRBJ1-1, with D tentatively TRBD1 (5 bases). The CDR3 contains 14 residues. Germline V gene lookup returns CDR1 GTSNPN and CDR2 SVGIG (reference sequence). V was pared by 0 bases and J by 1 base, with 9 bases between. The chain's CDR3 is CAWSVHGGNTEAFF. The CDR3, as DNA: TGTGCCTGGAGTGTACACGGGGGGAACACTGAAGCTTTCTTT.

The CDR3 DNA reads as TGCGCCAGCAGCTTGGGGGTCGGGAGGAACGAGCAGTACTTC. Its protein is CASSLGVGRNEQYF. This chain connects TRBV5-1 to TRBJ2-7; 7 bases align to TRBD2. Per the germline V gene, CDR1 is SGHRS and CDR2 is YFSETQ. Trimming at V came to 0 bases and at J to 5 bases, leaving 5 bases not matched to a gene. The CDR3 covers 14 residues.

The count of this clone is one. CDR3 loop: CASSQRDRAAGELFF. CDR3 in DNA: TGCGCCAGCAGCCAACGGGACAGGGCGGCCGGGGAGCTGTTTTTT. The V and J genes are TRBV4-1 and TRBJ2-2, with 9 bases aligning to TRBD1. The CDR3 spans 15 residues. V was clipped by 2 bases and J by 6 bases; unmatched bases: 4. CDR1 and CDR2 (germline): MGHRA, YSYEKL.

The chain carries TRBV27 and TRBJ2-2; D is unresolved. CDR3 length equals 13 residues. From germline, CDR1 is MNHEY and CDR2 SMNVEV (reference sequence). The V end was cut by 4 bases, the J end by 7 bases, with 10 bases between. The CDR3 is CASSSREGGELFF. CDR3 bases: TGTGCCAGCAGTTCTCGTGAAGGCGGGGAGCTGTTTTTT.

The CDR3 loop reads CASSWVPGQKYNEQFF. The DNA for the CDR3 is TGCGCCAGCAGCTGGGTGCCGGGACAGAAATACAATGAGCAGTTCTTC. The rearrangement uses TRBV5-1 and TRBJ2-1; 7 bases fit TRBD1. Germline values: CDR1 SGHRS, CDR2 YFSETQ. The CDR3 runs to 16 residues. J lost 4 bases, V lost 3 bases, and 10 bases had no gene match.

The gene calls are TRBV12-5 and TRBJ2-1; 10 nucleotides align to TRBD2. This CDR3 contains 17 residues. Germline values: CDR1 LGHNT, CDR2 FRNRAP. Trimming took 7 bases from V and 5 from J; bases not matched to a gene: 14. The CDR3 nucleotides read TGTGCTAGTGCCCTGCGGACTAGCGGTATTCCCGACAATGAGCAGTTCTTC. Amino acid sequence: CASALRTSGIPDNEQFF.

The chain uses TRBV5-1 and TRBJ1-4; D is undetermined. CDR1 is SGHRS, CDR2 YFSETQ, per germline. There are 16 residues in the CDR3. V was clipped by 0 bases and J by 1 base, with 10 bases between them. CDR3 sequence: CASSLEGYGTNEKLFF. CDR3 sequence (DNA): TGCGCCAGCAGCTTGGAAGGGTACGGAACTAATGAAAAACTGTTTTTT. Based on the CDR3 plus reference TRBV5-1 and TRBJ1-4, the full variable domain is KAGVTQTPRYLIKTRGQQVTLSCSPISGHRSVSWYQQTPGQGLQFLFEYFSETQRNKGNFPGRFSGRQFSNSRSEMNVSTLELGDSALYLCASSLEGYGTNEKLFFGSGTQLSVL.

In nucleotides, the CDR3 is TGTGCCAGCAGCCTAGGACTAGCGGGAGATAGAGTTTACGAGCAGTACTTC. Translating it yields CASSLGLAGDRVYEQYF. V gene TRBV28 combines with J gene TRBJ2-7; 13 bases align to TRBD2. CDR1 is MDHEN and CDR2 is SYDVKM in the germline V gene. Losses at the gene ends were 6 bases for V and 4 bases for J; bases not matched to a gene: 12. CDR3 length: 17 residues.

J is TRBJ1-5 and V is TRBV30, with no clear D. Trimming pared 0 bases from V and 5 bases from J, leaving 14 bases between. CDR3 size: 15 residues. Germline CDR1 and CDR2: GTSNPN and SVGIG (reference sequence). The CDR3 here is CAWSVGLVGDQPQHF. The DNA for the CDR3 is TGTGCCTGGAGTGTGGGCCTGGTGGGTGATCAGCCCCAGCATTTT.

The chain carries TRBV6-5 and TRBJ2-5, with 11 bases identical to TRBD1. The CDR3 sequence is 14 residues long. V was pared by 6 bases and J by 4 bases, with 4 bases of the junction left unmatched. The germline gives CDR1 MNHEY, CDR2 SVGAGI. The CDR3 sequence is CASSPDRGRETQYF. As DNA, the CDR3 is TGTGCCAGCAGCCCGGACAGGGGGCGAGAGACCCAGTACTTC.

CDR3 protein: CASSEALGLSYEQYF. CDR3 bases: TGTGCCAGCAGTGAAGCGCTGGGGCTCTCCTACGAGCAGTACTTC. The J gene is TRBJ2-5, the V gene TRBV6-1; weak D call: TRBD1 (5 bases). The J call is in doubt because the DNA end fits TRBJ2-7 better. The CDR3 runs to 15 residues. The germline CDR1 and CDR2 sequences are MNHNS and SASEGT.

The rearrangement joins TRBV28 to TRBJ2-7, with TRBD2 matching 8 bases. J was trimmed by 7 bases and V by 5 bases; bases with no gene match: 22. The CDR3 spans 18 residues. Germline values: CDR1 MDHEN, CDR2 SYDVKM. DNA of the CDR3: TGTGCCAGCAGTCCCTCTCCGGGACTAGGCTCCGTGTCGGAGGAGCAGTACTTC. This translates into CASSPSPGLGSVSEEQYF.

This CDR3 reads CASSRDPGSYEQYF. The CDR3 coding sequence is TGTGCCAGCAGCCGCGATCCGGGTTCCTACGAGCAGTACTTC. This chain joins TRBV11-2 and TRBJ2-7; D is ambiguous. This CDR3 has 14 residues. Trimming stripped 5 bases from V and 1 base from J, with 12 bases between. Germline V gene lookup returns CDR1 SGHAT and CDR2 FQNNGV.

This sequence joins TRBV7-9 and TRBJ2-7; no reliable D call. The ends were cut back, 0 bases at V and 2 bases at J, with 8 bases in the middle. The CDR3 contains 14 residues. CDR1 and CDR2 (germline): SEHNR, FQNEAQ (reference sequence). The CDR3 sequence is CASSLAGGTYEQYF. The CDR3 DNA reads TGTGCCAGCAGCTTAGCGGGCGGCACCTACGAGCAGTACTTC.

The genes are TRBV7-8 and TRBJ2-3; D may be TRBD1 (5 bases). CDR3 size: 13 residues. The germline V and J ends were trimmed by 1 base and 8 bases, with 10 bases remaining between them. The germline V gene has CDR1 SGHVS and CDR2 FQNEAQ. The DNA for the CDR3 is TGTGCCAGCAGCTTAGTTGGACAAGGTACGCAGTATTTT. Translating gives CASSLVGQGTQYF.

This clone has a single count. The rearrangement links TRBV9 to TRBJ2-5; tentatively, D is TRBD1 (5 bases). CDR3 length equals 13 residues. V lost 0 bases, J lost 5 bases, and 8 bases lay in between. Looked up from germline, CDR1 is SGDLS and CDR2 is YYNGEE. CDR3 coding DNA: TGTGCCAGCAGCGTAGAGGGGCTTGAGACCCAGTACTTC. It codes for CASSVEGLETQYF.

The rearrangement joins TRBV6-5 to TRBJ1-1; tentatively, D is TRBD1 (5 bases). This CDR3 is 11 amino acids long. Trimming took off 7 bases at V and 4 bases at J, with 7 bases between the two ends. Germline assignment: CDR1 MNHEY and CDR2 SVGAGI. The CDR3 here is CASTGGTEAFF. The CDR3 coding sequence is TGTGCCAGCACCGGGGGCACTGAAGCTTTCTTT.

The rearrangement joins TRBV18 to TRBJ2-3; possible D gene TRBD2, 5 bases. The V end was cut by 1 base, the J end by 5 bases, with 13 bases between. Germline-derived CDR1 and CDR2 are KGHSH and LQKENI. This CDR3 is built from 15 residues. The DNA for the CDR3 is TGTGCCAGCTCACCACTCTCGGGGAGAGGAGATACGCAGTATTTT. It yields the protein CASSPLSGRGDTQYF.

This clone has a single count. This chain uses TRBV5-4 with TRBJ1-2; weak D call: TRBD1 (5 bases). Trimming removed 2 bases from V and 7 bases from J, with 15 bases in between. Germline-derived CDR1 and CDR2 are SGHNT and YYREEE (reference sequence). This CDR3 comprises 14 residues. CDR3 in DNA: TGTGCCAGCAGCTTCGGTCAGGGCACGGGTGGCTACACCTTC. Protein product: CASSFGQGTGGYTF.

The rearrangement links TRBV15 to TRBJ2-1; D call uncertain. The CDR3 length is 12 residues. Germline CDR1 and CDR2: LNHNV and YYDKDF (reference sequence). The V and J ends lost 3 bases and 10 bases respectively, with 10 bases between them. This chain's CDR3 is CATSRNQEEQFF. The DNA of the CDR3 is TGTGCCACCAGCAGGAACCAGGAGGAGCAGTTCTTC.